The next 16 T cell receptor beta chains were all read from a single sample in a study of T cells in Graves' hyperthyroidism and ophthalmopathy. Amplification of TCR beta CDR3 regions was performed using RNA transcripts as template. A set of HTBI primers served as the primers for a first-round RT-PCR of the TCR CDR3. TCRdb re-analysed the multiplex PCR reads in MiXCR, keeping a single row per CDR3 protein. Seen here are roughly 260,000 distinct CDR3 sequences, more than 12% observed once, and the top ten hold roughly 15%. The sequenced material came from blood. These TCRs come from a woman in her thirties or forties with Graves' hyperthyroidism that later progressed to Graves' ophthalmopathy.

This clonotype was found many times. The chain carries TRBV9 and TRBJ1-1; possibly TRBD1 for D (5 bases). The ends were cut back, 0 bases at V and 7 bases at J, with 10 bases in the middle. CDR3 length equals 13 residues. CDR1 is SGDLS, CDR2 YYNGEE, per germline. The CDR3 is CASSVDGGIEAFF. DNA of the CDR3: TGTGCCAGCAGCGTAGACGGGGGGATTGAAGCTTTCTTT.

V usage is TRBV6-5 and J usage is TRBJ2-7; D is uncertain. Trimming took 0 bases from V and 1 from J, leaving 7 bases between them. This CDR3 region has 14 residues. Germline V gives CDR1 MNHEY, CDR2 SVGAGI. The CDR3 reads CASSYSTQSYEQYF. CDR3 nucleotide sequence: TGTGCCAGCAGTTACTCGACGCAGTCCTACGAGCAGTACTTC.

This clonotype showed up many times. This chain connects TRBV28 to TRBJ2-7; TRBD1 matches 9 bases. V shed 3 bases and J 5 bases; nucleotides not matched to a gene: 2. CDR1 MDHEN and CDR2 SYDVKM come from the germline V gene. This CDR3 has 13 residues. The CDR3 reads CASSFGTGNEQYF. CDR3 DNA sequence: TGTGCCAGCAGTTTTGGGACAGGGAACGAGCAGTACTTC.

The sample holds many counts of this clonotype. V is TRBV18 and J is TRBJ2-7, with 8 bases aligning to TRBD1. The germline V gene encodes CDR1 KGHSH and CDR2 LQKENI. The V and J ends lost 4 bases and 0 bases, in that order; junction bases with no gene match: 2. The CDR3 runs 14 residues. The CDR3 spells CASSRDRSSYEQYF. In DNA, the CDR3 is TGTGCCAGCTCACGGGACAGGAGCTCCTACGAGCAGTACTTC.

This sequence joins TRBV28 and TRBJ1-3, with a weak D call TRBD1 (5 bases). In germline, CDR1 is MDHEN, CDR2 SYDVKM. This CDR3 contains 16 residues. Deletions cut 3 bases from V and 3 bases from J, with 15 bases between. CDR3 in amino acids: CASSLRGAVGGNTIYF. CDR3 bases: TGTGCCAGCAGTTTGCGGGGCGCGGTAGGTGGAAACACCATATATTTT.

This clonotype has at least ten counts. This chain links TRBV4-1 with TRBJ1-4, with D hard to call. This CDR3 has 15 amino acids. CDR1 is MGHRA and CDR2 is YSYEKL in the germline V gene. V was cut by 1 base and J by 0 bases, with 6 bases left in between. CDR3 in amino acids: CASSQGGSTNEKLFF. DNA for the CDR3: TGCGCCAGCAGCCAAGGGGGTTCAACTAATGAAAAACTGTTTTTT.

This clonotype came up many times. The chain recombines TRBV7-3 with TRBJ1-1; maybe TRBD1 (6 bases). The V and J ends lost 5 bases and 6 bases respectively, with 16 bases between them. Germline CDR1 SGHTA, CDR2 FQGTGA. This CDR3 is 14 amino acids long. The CDR3 reads CASSANGGPAEAFF. The CDR3 DNA sequence: TGTGCCAGCAGCGCTAACGGGGGGCCAGCTGAAGCTTTCTTT.

This clonotype was observed many times. The CDR3 nucleotides are TGCAGCGGGGAGGCGGACACCGGGGAGCTGTTTTTT. Residues: CSGEADTGELFF. This chain links TRBV29-1 with TRBJ2-2, with D tentatively TRBD2 (6 bases). This CDR3 has 12 residues. The V and J ends lost 7 bases and 3 bases respectively, with 9 bases between them. CDR1 SQVTM and CDR2 ANQGSEA come from the germline V gene.

This clonotype showed up many times. The rearrangement links TRBV15 to TRBJ1-4, with 12 positions matching TRBD1. With V trimmed by 0 bases and J by 12 bases, 8 bases remained unmatched. CDR1 LNHNV and CDR2 YYDKDF come from the germline V gene (reference sequence). This CDR3 spans 16 amino acids. Written as DNA, the CDR3 is TGTGCCACCAGCAGAGATTGGGGACAGGGGGCGCATCAACTGTTTTTT. Its translation is CATSRDWGQGAHQLFF.

This clonotype was seen at least ten times. Here the CDR3 DNA reads TGTGCCAGCACCAAAGCGTCGGACCGGTCCTACGAGCAGTACTTC. Protein sequence: CASTKASDRSYEQYF. V gene TRBV3-1 combines with J gene TRBJ2-7, with no clear D. CDR1 LGHDT and CDR2 YNNKEL come from the germline V gene (reference sequence). V dropped 7 bases and J dropped 1 base, with 17 bases sitting between them. This CDR3 contains 15 residues.

The chain is built from TRBV20-1 and TRBJ2-1, with 9 bases lining up with TRBD2. This CDR3 spans 15 amino acids. The germline V gene encodes CDR1 DFQATT and CDR2 SNEGSKA (reference sequence). V lost 1 base and J lost 8; bases outside the gene matches: 9. CDR3 sequence (DNA): TGCAGTGCTAGAGGCCGGCTAGCGGGACTAGATGAGCAGTTCTTC. This encodes CSARGRLAGLDEQFF.

This clonotype was picked up many times. J is TRBJ2-3 and V is TRBV30; perhaps TRBD1 as D (6 bases). Germline assignment: CDR1 GTSNPN and CDR2 SVGIG (reference sequence). The CDR3 is 13 residues long. The ends were cut back, 3 bases at V and 3 bases at J, with 10 bases in the middle. The CDR3 loop is CAWRLQGTDTQYF. The CDR3 coding sequence is TGTGCCTGGAGGCTACAGGGTACAGATACGCAGTATTTT.

The rearrangement uses TRBV29-1 and TRBJ2-1; 7 bases map to TRBD2. The CDR3 totals 13 residues. Germline V gene data show CDR1 as SQVTM and CDR2 as ANQGSEA. Trimming removed 5 bases from V and 4 bases from J; junction bases left unmatched: 5. The CDR3 nucleotides read TGCAGCGTTTTAGCGGGCCGGTACAATGAGCAGTTCTTC. Translated, it gives CSVLAGRYNEQFF.

This clonotype was counted at least ten times. The rearrangement links TRBV27 to TRBJ2-3; no firm D call. The CDR3 covers 14 residues. Per germline, CDR1 MNHEY and CDR2 SMNVEV (reference sequence). Trimming took 1 base from V and 4 from J, leaving 9 bases between them. CDR3 DNA: TGTGCCAGCAGTTTATGGCGACGGGCAGATACGCAGTATTTT. It translates to CASSLWRRADTQYF.

This clonotype has at least ten counts. The rearrangement uses TRBV5-1 and TRBJ2-5, with D perhaps TRBD2 (6 bases). Germline V gene data show CDR1 as SGHRS and CDR2 as YFSETQ. The V gene lost 3 bases and the J gene lost 3 bases, with 15 bases spanning the gap. The CDR3 runs 15 residues. CDR3 bases: TGCGCCAGCAGCTCGGGGGAGGCTTTAGAAGAGACCCAGTACTTC. The encoded protein is CASSSGEALEETQYF. The full variable domain, its missing parts supplied by reference TRBV5-1 and TRBJ2-5, is KAGVTQTPRYLIKTRGQQVTLSCSPISGHRSVSWYQQTPGQGLQFLFEYFSETQRNKGNFPGRFSGRQFSNSRSEMNVSTLELGDSALYLCASSSGEALEETQYFGPGTRLLVL.

The chain links TRBV2 to TRBJ2-1; TRBD2 matches 12 bases. V was pared by 3 bases and J by 0 bases, with 12 bases of the junction left unmatched. CDR1 SNHLY and CDR2 FYNNEI come from the germline V gene. The CDR3 totals 20 residues. DNA of the CDR3: TGTGCCAGCAGTGACGAGTCTAGCGGGAGGGCCGATCGCTCCTACAATGAGCAGTTCTTC. Its protein is CASSDESSGRADRSYNEQFF.